The rows below give T cell receptor beta chains drawn from one sample of a study of T-cell memory formation after mild COVID-19. One entry per CDR3 protein results from TCRdb running MiXCR on the 5' RACE reads. Seen here are about 280,000 distinct CDR3 sequences, 8.2% observed once, and the top ten hold about 20%. Sequencing used PBMCs or a T cell subset sorted from them (not recorded which). The source is a man aged 18 to 35 who had mild COVID-19 (a few samples of this study predate the infection). Cell type and time point are not known. CDR3s include the opening cysteine and the closing phenylalanine or tryptophan. Each record gives: V gene, clone size, J gene, CDR3 length, D gene, CDR3 protein, CDR3 DNA. D genes are given only for firm matches. The size of a clone is reported for some rows only, either as once, few or many, or as a class for expanded clones.

>TRBV18|few|TRBJ2-3|18|TRBD1
CATRSNPGTGDQADTQYF
TGTGCCACCCGAAGCAATCCCGGGACAGGGGATCAGGCAGATACGCAGTATTTT
>TRBV12-3/TRBV12-4|-|TRBJ2-5|16|TRBD2
CASSLTRLAGQETQYF
TGTGCCAGCAGTTTAACCCGACTAGCGGGTCAAGAGACCCAGTACTTC
>TRBV12-3/TRBV12-4|-|TRBJ1-1|13|TRBD1
CASTTTGGTEAFF
TGTGCCAGCACGACGACAGGGGGAACTGAAGCTTTCTTT
>TRBV4-2|-|TRBJ2-7|13|-
CASSQTSIGEQYF
TGTGCCAGCAGCCAGACTAGTATTGGGGAGCAGTACTTC
>TRBV20-1|-|TRBJ1-6|16|-
CSAISGFSERNSPLHF
TGCAGTGCTATATCAGGGTTTTCTGAGAGGAATTCACCCCTCCACTTT
>TRBV13|few|TRBJ2-1|18|TRBD2
CASSEEVSGGPPYNEQFF
TGTGCCAGCAGTGAAGAGGTTAGCGGGGGTCCCCCCTACAATGAGCAGTTCTTC
>TRBV7-8|few|TRBJ2-1|12|-
CASTGTDNEQFF
TGTGCCAGTACTGGGACCGACAATGAGCAGTTCTTC
>TRBV29-1|-|TRBJ2-1|14|-
CSVELKFSYNEQFF
TGCAGCGTTGAACTAAAATTCTCCTACAATGAGCAGTTCTTC
>TRBV4-3|few|TRBJ1-4|15|TRBD1
CASSQEGGTGTKLFF
TGCGCCAGCAGCCAAGAAGGAGGGACAGGGACGAAACTGTTTTTT
>TRBV18|few|TRBJ1-6|16|-
CASSPPWSRANSPLHF
TGTGCCAGCTCACCACCTTGGAGTAGGGCCAATTCACCCCTCCACTTT
>TRBV29-1|few|TRBJ2-5|11|-
CSVEGLETQYF
TGCAGCGTTGAGGGGTTGGAGACCCAGTACTTC
>TRBV20-1|-|TRBJ1-6|14|TRBD1
CSANSGTGGSPLHF
TGCAGTGCTAACTCCGGGACAGGGGGCTCACCCCTCCACTTT
>TRBV29-1|few|TRBJ2-1|17|TRBD2
CSVDGSSGGSSYNEQFF
TGCAGCGTTGATGGGAGTAGCGGGGGGAGCTCCTACAATGAGCAGTTCTTC
>TRBV6-7|many|TRBJ2-7|16|TRBD1
CASSYHRTGVSYEQYF
TGTGCCAGCAGTTACCACAGGACAGGGGTATCTTACGAGCAGTACTTC
>TRBV6-5|many|TRBJ1-1|15|-
CASIFRGPAGTEAFF
TGTGCCAGCATTTTTCGAGGGCCCGCCGGCACTGAAGCTTTCTTT
>TRBV5-5|few|TRBJ1-2|13|-
CASSDTPGSGYTF
TGTGCCAGCAGCGACACCCCGGGCAGCGGCTACACCTTC
>TRBV20-1|-|TRBJ1-1|12|-
CSARIIPTEAFF
TGCAGTGCTAGAATTATACCCACTGAAGCTTTCTTT
>TRBV5-5|-|TRBJ2-6|13|-
CASSVYGANVLTF
TGTGCCAGCAGCGTTTACGGCGCCAACGTCCTGACTTTC
>TRBV5-1|-|TRBJ2-1|13|TRBD1
CASSRTGTVEQFF
TGCGCCAGCAGCCGAACCGGGACAGTTGAGCAGTTCTTC
>TRBV4-2|-|TRBJ2-2|16|TRBD1
CASSQGTGANTGELFF
TGTGCCAGCAGCCAAGGGACAGGGGCGAACACCGGGGAGCTGTTTTTT